Each of the 5 T cell receptor beta chains below was sequenced from the same sample in a study of neurological immune-mediated disorders (dated by TCRdb to about 2019). The library came from 5' RACE. TCRdb shows the sequencer as Illumina HiSeq 2500. The public reads were run again by TCRdb, first through fastp at Q25 and then through MiXCR, and only productive beta chains were kept. Entries that share a CDR3 protein sequence are merged under the most common genes and DNA. The sample table shows some 46,000 distinct CDR3 sequences, and roughly 4% are seen once. The ten largest account for around 6% of the sample. Sequenced sample: PBMCs. Receptors were obtained from a woman in her sixties or seventies with multiple sclerosis.

This clonotype appeared many times. J is TRBJ2-2 and V is TRBV20-1; tentatively, D is TRBD2 (6 bases). Trimming stripped 5 bases from V and 12 bases from J, with 16 bases between. Germline lookup yields CDR1 DFQATT and CDR2 SNEGSKA (reference sequence). CDR3 length: 12 residues. CDR3 sequence: CSASAGPLKLFF. The CDR3 DNA reads as TGCAGTGCTTCAGCGGGCCCACTGAAGCTGTTTTTT.

This clonotype was seen many times. The rearrangement uses TRBV12-3 or TRBV12-4 and TRBJ1-2; D ambiguous. This CDR3 is 12 amino acids long. With 6 bases removed from V and 7 bases from J, the gap between germline ends came to 12 bases. The CDR3 sequence: CASRLLIGGYTF. CDR3 sequence (DNA): TGTGCCAGCAGGCTTCTAATTGGTGGCTACACCTTC.

This clonotype was seen ten or more times. The chain couples TRBV27 to TRBJ1-2; D may be TRBD1 (5 bases). CDR1 and CDR2 from the germline V gene are MNHEY and SMNVEV (reference sequence). Trimming took off 5 bases at V and 5 bases at J, with 21 bases between the two ends. The CDR3 runs 16 residues. The CDR3 DNA follows: TGTGCCAGCAGTCTTAGCCGGGGGGGGTACCCATATGGCTACACCTTC. This gives the protein CASSLSRGGYPYGYTF.

On this clonotype: A junction boundary mismatches the germline segment, possibly from a read error. This chain joins TRBV20-1 and TRBJ1-5, with D perhaps matching TRBD1 (5 bases). The CDR3 has 13 amino acids. The germline CDR1 and CDR2 sequences are DFQATT and SNEGSKA (reference sequence). This CDR3 is CSARDIGTGEPDF. In DNA, the CDR3 is TGCAGTGCTAGAGATATCGGGACGGGGGAGCCGGATTTT.

This clonotype was seen at least ten times. The J gene is TRBJ2-1, the V gene TRBV4-3, with D unresolved. Looked up from germline, CDR1 is LGHNA and CDR2 is YSLEER. Trimming stripped 4 bases from V and 6 bases from J, with 16 bases between. The CDR3 loop spans 15 amino acids. DNA of the CDR3: TGCGCCAGCAGCCGCCAACTGGGCAGGCTCAATGAGCAGTTCTTC. Its protein product is CASSRQLGRLNEQFF.